These 27 T cell receptor beta chains were sequenced from one sample in a study of blood T cell repertoires in COVID-19 (TCRdb year 2020). Library construction relied on the immunoSEQ multiplex PCR assay. In its TCRdb copy, this immuneACCESS table keeps in-frame sequences only and misses some clones. Where compared with another copy, unresolved V genes explain less than half of these, and the others have no known cause. The sample has over 130,000 clones on record, approximately 80% of them singletons. The top ten clonotypes cover under 2.5% of the sample. The sample was peripheral blood. These receptors originate from a man in his 70s with acute or convalescent COVID-19.

CDR3 nucleotide sequence: TGTGCCAGTAGTATAGCAGAGGATCAGCCCCAGCATTTT. It encodes CASSIAEDQPQHF. The chain links TRBV19 to TRBJ1-5; D gene unclear. The CDR3 spans 13 residues. Germline CDR1 and CDR2: LNHDA and SQIVND (reference sequence). Trimming took off 1 base at V and 5 bases at J, with 6 bases between the two ends.

The chain combines TRBV11-2 with TRBJ2-1; TRBD2 aligns across 13 bases. The CDR3 totals 16 residues. CDR1 and CDR2 (germline): SGHAT, FQNNGV. After removal of 2 bases from V and 6 bases from J, the junction contained 4 bases not matched to a gene. CDR3 DNA: TGTGCCAGCAGCTTAATACTAGCGGGGGGGCGCAATGAGCAGTTCTTC. It is translated as CASSLILAGGRNEQFF.

The rearrangement links TRBV7-9 to TRBJ1-1; 9 bases are shared with TRBD1. Germline trimming cut 5 bases from V and 8 bases from J; bases unmatched to any gene: 6. Germline loops: CDR1 SEHNR, CDR2 FQNEAQ (reference sequence). The CDR3 covers 13 residues. The chain's CDR3 is CASSPDRGGEAFF. CDR3 bases: TGTGCCAGCAGCCCGGACAGGGGAGGAGAAGCTTTCTTT.

Details on this clone: Other DNA variants within this sample encode the same CDR3. This rearrangement joins TRBV5-1 to TRBJ1-6; D is possibly TRBD1 (5 bases). Germline lookup yields CDR1 SGHRS and CDR2 YFSETQ. The V and J ends lost 3 bases and 0 bases respectively, with 10 bases between them. This CDR3 has 16 amino acids. The CDR3 nucleotides read TGCGCCAGCAGCTCGGGGGGTAGCTCCTATAATTCACCCCTCCACTTT. It yields the protein CASSSGGSSYNSPLHF.

The chain employs TRBV9 and TRBJ2-3; a weak D match, TRBD2 (6 bases). This CDR3 spans 15 amino acids. The V end lost 1 base, the J end lost 4 bases, and 13 bases lay between the germline ends. Germline CDR1 reads SGDLS; CDR2 reads YYNGEE. As DNA, the CDR3 is TGTGCCAGCAGCGTAAGGGCTCCGGGGGCAGATACGCAGTATTTT. It encodes CASSVRAPGADTQYF. The full variable domain, completed using reference TRBV9 and TRBJ2-3, is DSGVTQTPKHLITATGQRVTLRCSPRSGDLSVYWYQQSLDQGLQFLIQYYNGEERAKGNILERFSAQQFPDLHSELNLSSLELGDSALYFCASSVRAPGADTQYFGPGTRLTVL.

V usage is TRBV5-1 and J usage is TRBJ2-7, with 9 bases aligning to TRBD1. The germline V gene has CDR1 SGHRS and CDR2 YFSETQ. Losses at the gene ends were 0 bases for V and 5 bases for J; bases not matched to a gene: 3. CDR3 size: 14 residues. The DNA of the CDR3 is TGCGCCAGCAGCTTGGGACAGGGGGACCACGAGCAGTACTTC. Translated: CASSLGQGDHEQYF.

This clone was picked up a small number of times. This chain joins TRBV6-5 and TRBJ2-1; possible D gene TRBD2, 6 bases. Looked up from germline, CDR1 is MNHEY and CDR2 is SVGAGI. The ends were cut back, 8 bases at V and 15 bases at J, with 20 bases in the middle. The CDR3 contains 12 residues. CDR3 in DNA: TGTGCCAGCGACGAGCCTAGCGAGACTAGGTTCTTC. It translates to CASDEPSETRFF.

V usage is TRBV19 and J usage is TRBJ1-6; weak D call: TRBD1 (5 bases). CDR1 LNHDA and CDR2 SQIVND come from the germline V gene (reference sequence). V was shortened by 2 bases and J by 7 bases, with 12 bases between the two germline ends. This CDR3 region has 15 residues. The CDR3 is CASSIQGEGNSPLHF. The CDR3 DNA reads TGTGCCAGTAGTATACAAGGGGAGGGGAATTCACCCCTCCACTTT.

V is TRBV7-6 and J is TRBJ2-7, with 9 positions matching TRBD2. The CDR3 extends over 15 amino acids. J gave up 2 bases and V 5 bases, and 7 bases lay outside the gene matches. Germline values: CDR1 SGHVS, CDR2 FNYEAQ. The CDR3 nucleotides are TGTGCCAGCAGCCCTGGCGGGGGGGGAACCTACGAGCAGTACTTC. Amino acids: CASSPGGGGTYEQYF.

The V gene is TRBV5-1, the J gene TRBJ2-1; 10 nucleotides align to TRBD1. This CDR3 is built from 16 residues. Trimming removed 7 bases from V and 6 bases from J; junction bases left unmatched: 13. Germline-derived CDR1 and CDR2 are SGHRS and YFSETQ. CDR3 sequence reads: CASSQIRGQGSNEQFF. Here the CDR3 DNA reads TGCGCCAGCTCCCAGATCAGGGGACAGGGGAGCAATGAGCAGTTCTTC. Full variable domain (outside the CDR3, taken from reference TRBV5-1 and TRBJ2-1): KAGVTQTPRYLIKTRGQQVTLSCSPISGHRSVSWYQQTPGQGLQFLFEYFSETQRNKGNFPGRFSGRQFSNSRSEMNVSTLELGDSALYLCASSQIRGQGSNEQFFGPGTRLTVL.

J is TRBJ2-1 and V is TRBV6-5; D is ambiguous. CDR3 length: 11 amino acids. Germline assignment: CDR1 MNHEY and CDR2 SVGAGI. The V and J ends lost 5 bases and 3 bases respectively, with 2 bases between them. CDR3 bases: TGTGCCAGCAGTCGCTACAATGAGCAGTTCTTC. Its translation is CASSRYNEQFF.

The chain has TRBV11-3 and TRBJ1-1, with 7 positions matching TRBD1. With V trimmed by 0 bases and J by 7 bases, 2 bases remained unmatched. There are 13 residues in the CDR3. Germline loops: CDR1 SGHNT, CDR2 YENEEA. CDR3 in DNA: TGTGCCAGCAGCTTAGATCGGGACAGTGAAGCTTTCTTT. Amino acid sequence: CASSLDRDSEAFF. Complete variable domain (other parts from reference TRBV11-3 and TRBJ1-1): EAGVVQSPRYKIIEKKQPVAFWCNPISGHNTLYWYLQNLGQGPELLIRYENEEAVDDSQLPKDRFSAERLKGVDSTLKIQPAELGDSAVYLCASSLDRDSEAFFGQGTRLTVV.

Of note for this clone: The junction shows a germline mismatch at one end, possibly a read error. The rearrangement joins TRBV7-8 to TRBJ1-2, with 7 bases identical to TRBD1. Germline V CDR1 and CDR2: SGHVS, FQNEAQ. CDR3 length: 14 residues. The CDR3 coding sequence is TGTGCCGGCAGCTTAGTGCCAGGGGGCTATGGCTACACCTTC. Encoded protein: CAGSLVPGGYGYTF. The full variable domain, in which reference TRBV7-8 and TRBJ1-2 provide the parts outside the CDR3, is GAGVSQSPRYKVAKRGQDVALRCDPISGHVSLFWYQQALGQGPEFLTYFQNEAQLDKSGLPSDRFFAERPEGSVSTLKIQRTQQEDSAVYLCAGSLVPGGYGYTFGSGTRLTVV.

The chain employs TRBV28 and TRBJ2-7; 7 nucleotides line up with TRBD1. V shed 1 base, J shed 4 bases, and the junction held 4 bases outside the gene matches. In germline, CDR1 is MDHEN, CDR2 SYDVKM. This CDR3 is built from 14 residues. The CDR3 here is CASSLLRGPYEQYF. CDR3 nucleotides: TGTGCCAGCAGTTTATTAAGGGGGCCATACGAGCAGTACTTC.

The V call is TRBV3-1 (or the pseudogene TRBV3-2), the J call TRBJ2-5; 8 nucleotides line up with TRBD2. The CDR3 is made up of 18 amino acids. Germline lookup yields CDR1 LGHDT and CDR2 YNNKEL (reference sequence). V lost 4 bases, J lost 1 base, and 14 bases stayed unmatched. CDR3 DNA: TGTGCCAGCAGCCGATGGCGGGGGGCGGGCCCCCCCCAAGAGACCCAGTACTTC. Translation: CASSRWRGAGPPQETQYF.

This clone came up a few times. The V call is TRBV7-8, the J call TRBJ2-3; TRBD1 matches 9 bases. V dropped 0 bases and J dropped 1; count of bases not matched to a gene: 11. CDR1 is SGHVS, CDR2 FQNEAQ, per germline. CDR3 length: 19 amino acids. The DNA for the CDR3 is TGTGCCAGCAGCTTAGCCTTCCGGGACAGGGTTGGCGGCACAGATACGCAGTATTTT. This encodes CASSLAFRDRVGGTDTQYF.

The genes are TRBV28 and TRBJ2-7; D ambiguous. Germline CDR1 is MDHEN and CDR2 is SYDVKM. This CDR3 is built from 14 residues. Trimming stripped 3 bases from V and 6 bases from J, with 15 bases between. The DNA of the CDR3 is TGTGCCAGCAGTTTGAGCCTAGGAGAGCGCGAGCAGTACTTC. This translates into CASSLSLGEREQYF.

The CDR3 bases are TGCGCCAGCAGCCCGGAGTTGGGACAGGGATTCGAGCAGTACTTC. Protein product: CASSPELGQGFEQYF. The chain links TRBV5-1 to TRBJ2-7; 9 nucleotides agree with TRBD1. The V segment lost 4 bases and the J segment 6 bases; nucleotides outside the gene matches: 11. CDR1 and CDR2 (germline): SGHRS, YFSETQ. The CDR3 is 15 residues long. The whole variable domain, remainder taken from reference TRBV5-1 and TRBJ2-7, is KAGVTQTPRYLIKTRGQQVTLSCSPISGHRSVSWYQQTPGQGLQFLFEYFSETQRNKGNFPGRFSGRQFSNSRSEMNVSTLELGDSALYLCASSPELGQGFEQYFGPGTRLTVT.

The chain carries TRBV28 and TRBJ1-5; D gene ambiguous. This CDR3 has 11 amino acids. Germline CDR1 MDHEN, CDR2 SYDVKM. V was cut by 7 bases and J by 6 bases, with 7 bases left in between. Here the CDR3 DNA reads TGTGCCAGCACACGGGGTCAGCCCCAGCATTTT. It translates to CASTRGQPQHF.

This chain uses TRBV5-1 with TRBJ1-5; TRBD1 matches at 9 bases. Germline assignment: CDR1 SGHRS and CDR2 YFSETQ. This CDR3 comprises 15 residues. With 3 bases clipped from V and 7 bases from J, the junction kept 8 bases outside the gene matches. CDR3: CASSWGTGIGQPQHF. CDR3 nucleotide sequence: TGCGCCAGCAGCTGGGGGACAGGGATTGGGCAGCCCCAGCATTTT.

The V call is TRBV2, the J call TRBJ2-3; TRBD1 agrees at 10 bases. V was clipped by 6 bases and J by 0 bases; unmatched bases: 3. The germline V gene has CDR1 SNHLY and CDR2 FYNNEI. This CDR3 contains 15 residues. CDR3 loop: CASRRQGASTDTQYF. The CDR3 region has the DNA TGTGCCAGCAGGCGACAGGGGGCTAGCACAGATACGCAGTATTTT.

V usage is TRBV23-1 and J usage is TRBJ1-5; D gene unclear. TRBV23-1 is recorded as an ORF, its role being uncertain. This CDR3 contains 17 residues. V was pared by 8 bases and J by 6 bases, with 26 bases between. The CDR3 DNA follows: TGCGCCAGCCCGGCCCCCGATTTATTTAGGTGGGCTCAGCCCCAGCATTTT. Encoded protein: CASPAPDLFRWAQPQHF.

The chain couples TRBV5-1 to TRBJ2-7; a possible D gene is TRBD1 (5 bases). CDR1 is SGHRS and CDR2 is YFSETQ in the germline V gene. The CDR3 runs to 13 residues. V lost 1 base, J lost 1 base, and 6 bases lay in between. This CDR3 is CASSLQGSYEQYF. Written as DNA, the CDR3 is TGCGCCAGCAGCTTGCAGGGATCCTACGAGCAGTACTTC.

V is TRBV20-1 and J is TRBJ1-1; D may be TRBD1 (5 bases). V lost 1 base and J 11 bases, leaving 11 bases between the germline ends. The CDR3 sequence is 11 residues long. The germline CDR1 and CDR2 sequences are DFQATT and SNEGSKA (reference sequence). The CDR3 spells CSARVPAGAFF. As DNA, the CDR3 is TGCAGTGCTAGAGTTCCTGCAGGGGCTTTCTTT.

The chain combines TRBV6-4 with TRBJ1-4; D gene unclear. The germline CDR1 and CDR2 sequences are MRHNA and SNTAGT. The V end was cut by 0 bases, the J end by 10 bases, with 6 bases between. The CDR3 contains 12 residues. The DNA of the CDR3 is TGTGCCAGCAGTGACTCGTCGAGAAAACTGTTTTTT. Residues: CASSDSSRKLFF.

V and J are TRBV5-1 and TRBJ2-3; 13 bases agree with TRBD2. This CDR3 has 20 residues. Germline-derived CDR1 and CDR2 are SGHRS and YFSETQ. V gave up 0 bases and J gave up 1 base; unmatched junction bases: 11. CDR3 nucleotide sequence: TGCGCCAGCAGCTTGGGCGGACTAGCGGGAGATTTTTTCGGCACAGATACGCAGTATTTT. Its translation is CASSLGGLAGDFFGTDTQYF.

This sequence joins TRBV4-1 and TRBJ1-5; TRBD1 might be the D (5 bases). Germline V lookup: CDR1 MGHRA, CDR2 YSYEKL. The CDR3 length is 15 residues. The V end lost 4 bases, the J end lost 1 base, and 11 bases lay between the germline ends. CDR3 nucleotides: TGCGCCAGCAGCCCCGCGGGGGGAAGCAATCAGCCCCAGCATTTT. Its translation is CASSPAGGSNQPQHF.